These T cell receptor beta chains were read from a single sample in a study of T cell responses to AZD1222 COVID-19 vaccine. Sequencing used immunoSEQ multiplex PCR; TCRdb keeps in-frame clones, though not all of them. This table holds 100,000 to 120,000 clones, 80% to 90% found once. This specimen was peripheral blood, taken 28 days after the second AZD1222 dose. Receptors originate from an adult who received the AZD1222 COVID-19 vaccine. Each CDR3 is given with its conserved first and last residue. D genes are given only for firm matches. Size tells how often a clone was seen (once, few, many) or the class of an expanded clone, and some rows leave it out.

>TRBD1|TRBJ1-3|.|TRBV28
CASRRQGGAGNTIYF
TGTGCCAGCAGGAGACAGGGGGGAGCTGGAAACACCATATATTTT
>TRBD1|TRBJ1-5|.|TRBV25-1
CASSAGTVSQPQHF
TGTGCCAGCAGCGCCGGGACAGTAAGTCAGCCCCAGCATTTT
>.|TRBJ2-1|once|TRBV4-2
CASSQDRNSYNEQFF
TGTGCCAGCAGCCAGGACAGAAACTCCTACAATGAGCAGTTCTTC
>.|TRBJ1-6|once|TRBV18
CASSPPAYRTETNSPLHF
TGTGCCAGCTCACCACCGGCCTATAGGACAGAGACTAATTCACCCCTCCACTTT
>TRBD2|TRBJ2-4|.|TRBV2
CASSGTSGLWLAKNIQYF
TGTGCCAGCAGTGGGACTAGCGGATTATGGCTAGCCAAAAACATTCAGTACTTC
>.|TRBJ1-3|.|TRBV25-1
CASSEFRGSGNTIYF
TGTGCCAGCAGTGAATTTCGGGGGTCCGGAAACACCATATATTTT
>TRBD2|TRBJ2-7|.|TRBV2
CASKLRLADSYEQYF
TGTGCCAGCAAGTTAAGACTAGCGGATTCCTACGAGCAGTACTTC
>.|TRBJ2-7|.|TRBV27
CASRSGVGQSFYEQYF
TGTGCCAGCAGAAGCGGAGTGGGACAATCTTTCTACGAGCAGTACTTC
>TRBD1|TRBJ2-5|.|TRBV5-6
CASSYRGKTQYF
TGTGCCAGCAGCTACAGGGGGAAGACCCAGTACTTC
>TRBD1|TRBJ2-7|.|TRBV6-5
CASSYSGQYEQYF
TGTGCCAGCAGTTACTCGGGACAGTACGAGCAGTACTTC
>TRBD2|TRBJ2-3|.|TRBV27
CASSLGGSGADTQYF
TGTGCCAGCAGTTTGGGCGGGAGTGGGGCAGATACGCAGTATTTT
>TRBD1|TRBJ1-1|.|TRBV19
CASSTAGQGRNTEAFF
TGTGCCAGTAGTACCGCGGGACAGGGTCGGAACACTGAAGCTTTCTTT
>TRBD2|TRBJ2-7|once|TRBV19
CASSMAGAYEQYF
TGTGCCAGTAGTATGGCGGGGGCCTACGAGCAGTACTTC
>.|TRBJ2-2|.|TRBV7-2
CASSLRGSGTGELFF
TGTGCCAGCAGCTTAAGAGGGAGTGGCACCGGGGAGCTGTTTTTT
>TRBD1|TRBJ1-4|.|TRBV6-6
CASRPTGASTNEKLFF
TGTGCCAGCAGACCAACAGGGGCTTCGACTAATGAAAAACTGTTTTTT
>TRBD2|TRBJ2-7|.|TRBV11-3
CASSQGLAGSYEQYF
TGTGCCAGCAGCCAAGGACTAGCGGGATCGTACGAGCAGTACTTC
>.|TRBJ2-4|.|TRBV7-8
CASSHGGSAAKNIQYF
TGTGCCAGCAGCCACGGAGGGAGCGCGGCCAAAAACATTCAGTACTTC
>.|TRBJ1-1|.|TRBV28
CASSLSGSGTEAFF
TGTGCCAGCAGTTTAAGTGGAAGCGGCACTGAAGCTTTCTTT
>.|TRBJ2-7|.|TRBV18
CASSRGDTSYEQYF
TGTGCCAGCTCACGCGGGGACACCTCCTACGAGCAGTACTTC
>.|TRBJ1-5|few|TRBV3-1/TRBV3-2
CASSDRNQPQHF
TGTGCCAGCAGCGACAGGAATCAGCCCCAGCATTTT
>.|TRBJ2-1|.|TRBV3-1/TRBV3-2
CASREQGNEQFF
TGTGCCAGCAGGGAACAGGGTAATGAGCAGTTCTTC
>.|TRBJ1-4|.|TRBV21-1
CASSKLGQGHATNEKLFF
TGTGCCAGCAGCAAGCTGGGACAGGGGCATGCAACTAATGAAAAACTGTTTTTT
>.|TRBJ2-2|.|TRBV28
CASISGVTGELFF
TGTGCCAGCATTTCGGGGGTTACCGGGGAGCTGTTTTTT
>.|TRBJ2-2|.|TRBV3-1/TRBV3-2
CASSQDHGRELFF
TGTGCCAGCAGCCAAGATCATGGGAGGGAGCTGTTTTTT
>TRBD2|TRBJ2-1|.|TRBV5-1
CASSSGTSGINEQFF
TGCGCCAGCAGCTCCGGGACTAGCGGGATCAATGAGCAGTTCTTC
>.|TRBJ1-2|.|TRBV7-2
CASSSAGPYGYTF
TGTGCCAGCAGCTCTGCGGGACCGTATGGCTACACCTTC
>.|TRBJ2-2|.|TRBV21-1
CASSKRSCWAGSGELFF
TGTGCCAGCAGCAAAAGGTCGTGCTGGGCAGGGTCCGGGGAGCTGTTTTTT
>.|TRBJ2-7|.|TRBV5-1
CASSLYRTYEQYF
TGCGCCAGCAGCTTATACAGGACCTACGAGCAGTACTTC
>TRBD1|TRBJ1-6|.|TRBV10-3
CAISDARGQGANSPLHF
TGTGCCATCAGTGATGCAAGGGGGCAGGGGGCTAATTCACCCCTCCACTTT
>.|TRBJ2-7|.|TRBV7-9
CASSFGREHEQYF
TGTGCCAGCAGCTTTGGACGGGAACACGAGCAGTACTTC
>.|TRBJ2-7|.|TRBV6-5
CASSSRPLGYEQYF
TGTGCCAGCAGCAGTCGCCCCTTAGGCTACGAGCAGTACTTC
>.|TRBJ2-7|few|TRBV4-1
CASSQGLEAPAEQYF
TGCGCCAGCAGCCAAGGGTTGGAGGCTCCGGCCGAGCAGTACTTC
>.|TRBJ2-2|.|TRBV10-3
CAIREGGASGELFF
TGTGCCATCAGGGAGGGAGGAGCCAGCGGGGAGCTGTTTTTT
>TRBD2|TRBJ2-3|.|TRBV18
CASSPLGLAGGRGDTQYF
TGTGCCAGCTCACCACTGGGACTAGCGGGAGGCCGGGGAGATACGCAGTATTTT
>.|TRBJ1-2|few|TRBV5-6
CASSFGPGEDGYTF
.
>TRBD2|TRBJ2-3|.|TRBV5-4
CASSFSGPTDTQYF
TGTGCCAGCAGCTTTAGCGGGCCCACAGATACGCAGTATTTT
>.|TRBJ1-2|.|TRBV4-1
CASSQVSGANYGYTF
TGCGCCAGCAGCCAAGTCTCAGGAGCTAACTATGGCTACACCTTC
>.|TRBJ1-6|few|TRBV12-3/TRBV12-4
CASAGTFNSPLHF
TGTGCCAGCGCCGGGACCTTTAATTCACCCCTCCACTTT
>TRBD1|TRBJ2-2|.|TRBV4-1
CASSRLTGQGTGELFF
TGCGCCAGCAGCCGACTGACGGGACAGGGGACCGGGGAGCTGTTTTTT
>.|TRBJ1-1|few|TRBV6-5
CASSSQGSLNTEAFF
TGTGCCAGCAGTTCCCAGGGCAGCTTGAACACTGAAGCTTTCTTT
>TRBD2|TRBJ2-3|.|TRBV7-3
CASSPGLADTQYF
TGTGCCAGCAGCCCCGGACTAGCAGATACGCAGTATTTT
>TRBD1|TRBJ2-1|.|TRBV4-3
CASSQEITGGLYNEQFF
TGCGCCAGCAGCCAAGAAATAACAGGGGGGCTCTACAATGAGCAGTTCTTC
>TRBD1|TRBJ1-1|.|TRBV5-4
CASSLDRVRGTEAFF
TGTGCCAGCAGCCTAGACAGGGTAAGGGGGACTGAAGCTTTCTTT
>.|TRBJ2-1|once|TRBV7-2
CASSRQTRSSYNEQFF
TGTGCCAGCAGCCGTCAAACGAGGAGCTCCTACAATGAGCAGTTCTTC
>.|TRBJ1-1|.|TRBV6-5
CASSYLNYAFF
TGTGCCAGCAGTTACTTAAACTATGCTTTCTTT
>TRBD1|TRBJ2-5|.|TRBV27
CASSFQGAAETQYF
TGTGCCAGCAGTTTTCAGGGGGCGGCGGAGACCCAGTACTTC